Listed below are T cell receptor beta chains from one sample, sequenced in a study of T cells in localized non-small cell lung cancer. Only in-frame clones appear in the TCRdb table, and some are missing; sequencing was by immunoSEQ multiplex PCR. The sample records 30,000 to 35,000 clones, approximately 90% being singletons. The material sequenced was peripheral blood, taken before any cancer treatment. These TCRs come from a female donor at least 60 years old with stage I lung adenocarcinoma. The CDR3 runs from the conserved cysteine through the conserved F or W. The order of the fields is clone size, V gene, CDR3 protein. Size is stated for part of the rows, as once, few or many counts, or as a class when the clone is expanded.

abundance: .; v_gene: TRBV19; CDR3aa: CASSLRDWVSEQFF
abundance: .; v_gene: TRBV2; CDR3aa: CASSVGLAGGNEQYF
abundance: .; v_gene: TRBV5-1; CDR3aa: CASSLDTVSSYEQYF
abundance: few; v_gene: TRBV6-1; CDR3aa: CASNQDRGVYQPQHF
abundance: .; v_gene: TRBV10-3; CDR3aa: CAISRESSGNTIYF
abundance: .; v_gene: TRBV10-3; CDR3aa: CAISELDRTGKTEAFF
abundance: .; v_gene: TRBV19; CDR3aa: CAAADRYNEQFF
abundance: .; v_gene: TRBV7-2; CDR3aa: CASTPATDTQYF
abundance: .; v_gene: TRBV19; CDR3aa: CASSMLGTGGQPQHF
abundance: .; v_gene: TRBV6-1; CDR3aa: CASSEKIGNTEAFF
abundance: .; v_gene: TRBV19; CDR3aa: CASSPSNQPQHF
abundance: .; v_gene: TRBV14; CDR3aa: CASSQGLTNTGELFF
abundance: .; v_gene: TRBV5-6; CDR3aa: CASRFITPQPQHF
abundance: .; v_gene: TRBV7-2; CDR3aa: CASSLAAATNEKLFF
abundance: .; v_gene: TRBV9; CDR3aa: CASSVDPGGIDIQYF
abundance: .; v_gene: TRBV18; CDR3aa: CASGQTKNTEAFF
abundance: .; v_gene: TRBV4-3; CDR3aa: CASSQDNRGSVYGYTF
abundance: .; v_gene: TRBV19; CDR3aa: CASSIVARQGAYEQYF
abundance: .; v_gene: TRBV6-1; CDR3aa: CASSGGFYRATNEKLFF
abundance: .; v_gene: TRBV7-2; CDR3aa: CASSPTGGDYGYTF
abundance: .; v_gene: TRBV5-6; CDR3aa: CASSSGLDKETQYF
abundance: .; v_gene: TRBV19; CDR3aa: CASSIARGGEGQPQHF
abundance: .; v_gene: TRBV7-9; CDR3aa: CASSLAGQGALGYTF
abundance: .; v_gene: TRBV7-9; CDR3aa: CASSFGQGAEAFF
abundance: .; v_gene: TRBV11-2; CDR3aa: CASSDPRGSYEQYF
abundance: .; v_gene: TRBV6-6; CDR3aa: CAISGVGEYEQYF
abundance: .; v_gene: TRBV2; CDR3aa: CASSEWLAGGLSSYNEQFF
abundance: once; v_gene: TRBV27; CDR3aa: CASKKPGKNEKLFF
abundance: few; v_gene: TRBV5-1; CDR3aa: CASSLEGNSNQPQHF
abundance: .; v_gene: TRBV30; CDR3aa: CAWSVRGSGYTF
abundance: .; v_gene: TRBV5-1; CDR3aa: CASARDRDRDEQFF